This record covers a single T cell receptor (beta chain). The data were taken from a study of T cell responses to AZD1222 COVID-19 vaccine. Generated by immunoSEQ multiplex PCR, the TCRdb table keeps only in-frame clones and is missing some. The sample has about 130,000 clones; 85% to 90% are singletons. V was trimmed by 3 bases and J by 2 bases, leaving 10 bases between them. Per the germline V gene, CDR1 is SQVTM and CDR2 is ANQGSEA. CDR3 length: 13 residues. This sample comprised peripheral blood, obtained on day 0 of AZD1222 vaccination. The chain recombines TRBV29-1 with TRBJ1-2; D gene uncertain. The TCR originated in an adult in good health. The chain's CDR3 is CSVEEQDNYGYTF. In nucleotides, the CDR3 is TGCAGCGTTGAGGAACAAGACAACTATGGCTACACCTTC.